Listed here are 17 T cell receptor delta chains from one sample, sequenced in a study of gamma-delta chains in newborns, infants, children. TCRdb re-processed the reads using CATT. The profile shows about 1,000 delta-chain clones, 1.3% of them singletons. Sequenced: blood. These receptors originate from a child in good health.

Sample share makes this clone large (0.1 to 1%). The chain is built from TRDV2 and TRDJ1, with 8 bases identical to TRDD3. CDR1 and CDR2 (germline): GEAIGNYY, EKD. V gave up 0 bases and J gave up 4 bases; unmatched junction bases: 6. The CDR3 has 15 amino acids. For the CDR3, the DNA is TGTGCCTGTGACACCCTCGGGGGATATAACGATAAACTCATCTTT. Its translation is CACDTLGGYNDKLIF.

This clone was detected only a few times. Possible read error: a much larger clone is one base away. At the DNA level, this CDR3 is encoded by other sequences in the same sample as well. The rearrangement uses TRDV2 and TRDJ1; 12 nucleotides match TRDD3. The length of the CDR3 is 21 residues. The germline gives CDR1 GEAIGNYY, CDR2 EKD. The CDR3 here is CACDTVWGIRAEEMGADKLIF. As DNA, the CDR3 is TGTGCCTGTGACACGGTCTGGGGGATACGCGCCGAGGAAATGGGGGCCGACAAACTCATCTTT.

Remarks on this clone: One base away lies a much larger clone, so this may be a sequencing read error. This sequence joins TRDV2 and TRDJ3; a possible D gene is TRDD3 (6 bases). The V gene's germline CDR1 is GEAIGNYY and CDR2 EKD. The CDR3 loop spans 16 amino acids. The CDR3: CACDTVQDWDARQMFF. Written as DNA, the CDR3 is TGTGCCTGTGACACCGTCCAAGACTGGGACGCCCGACAGATGTTTTTC.

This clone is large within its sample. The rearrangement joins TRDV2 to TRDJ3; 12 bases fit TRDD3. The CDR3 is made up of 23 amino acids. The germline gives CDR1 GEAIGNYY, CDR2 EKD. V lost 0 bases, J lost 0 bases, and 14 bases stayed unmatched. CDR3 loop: CACDTEQDWGIPLSSWDTRQMFF. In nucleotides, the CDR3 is TGTGCCTGTGACACCGAACAGGACTGGGGGATACCTCTTAGCTCCTGGGACACCCGACAGATGTTTTTC.

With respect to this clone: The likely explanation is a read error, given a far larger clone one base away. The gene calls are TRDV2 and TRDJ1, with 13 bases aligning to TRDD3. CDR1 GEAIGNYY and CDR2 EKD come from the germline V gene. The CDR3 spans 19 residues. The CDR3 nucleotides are TGTGCCTGTGACCCCGTACTGGGGGATACGCGCCAGTACACCTATAAACTCATCTTT. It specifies CACDPVLGDTRQYTYKLIF.

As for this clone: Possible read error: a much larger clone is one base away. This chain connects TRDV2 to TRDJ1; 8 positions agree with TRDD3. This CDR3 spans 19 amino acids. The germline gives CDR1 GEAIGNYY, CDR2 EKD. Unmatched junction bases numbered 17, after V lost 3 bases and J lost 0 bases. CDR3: CACDASGLGGPSYTDKLIF. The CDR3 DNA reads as TGTGCCTGTGACGCATCGGGACTGGGGGGTCCCTCGTACACCGATAAACTCATCTTT.

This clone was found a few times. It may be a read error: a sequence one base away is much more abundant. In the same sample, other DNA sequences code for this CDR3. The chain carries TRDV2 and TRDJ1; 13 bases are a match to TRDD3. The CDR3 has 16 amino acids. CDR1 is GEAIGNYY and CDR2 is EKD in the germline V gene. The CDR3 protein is CACDTLLGDTVDKLIF. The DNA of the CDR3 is TGTGCCTGTGATACCCTACTGGGGGATACGGTCGATAAGCTCATCTTT.

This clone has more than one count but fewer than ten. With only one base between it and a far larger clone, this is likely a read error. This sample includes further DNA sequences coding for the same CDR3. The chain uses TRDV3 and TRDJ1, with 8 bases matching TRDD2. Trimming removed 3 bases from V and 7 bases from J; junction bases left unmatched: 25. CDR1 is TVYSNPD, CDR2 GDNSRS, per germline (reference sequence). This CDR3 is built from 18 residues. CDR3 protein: CALGPYFLRGYAQGKLIF. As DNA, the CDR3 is TGTGCCTTAGGCCCGTACTTCCTACGGGGGTACGCCCAAGGTAAACTCATCTTT.

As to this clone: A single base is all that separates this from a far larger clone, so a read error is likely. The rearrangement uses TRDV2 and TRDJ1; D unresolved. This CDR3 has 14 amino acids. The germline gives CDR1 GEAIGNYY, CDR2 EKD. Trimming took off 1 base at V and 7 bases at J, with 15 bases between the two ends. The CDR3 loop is CACDTLRTMGKLIF. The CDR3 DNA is TGTGCCTGTGACACATTACGTACGATGGGTAAACTCATCTTT.

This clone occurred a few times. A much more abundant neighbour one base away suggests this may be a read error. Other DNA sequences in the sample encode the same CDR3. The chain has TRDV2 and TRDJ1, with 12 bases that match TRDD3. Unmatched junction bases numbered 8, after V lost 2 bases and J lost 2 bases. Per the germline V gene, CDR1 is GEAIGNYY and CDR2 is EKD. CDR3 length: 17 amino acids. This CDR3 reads CACDNLLGDTGTDKLIF. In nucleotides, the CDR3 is TGTGCCTGTGACAACTTACTGGGGGATACCGGTACCGATAAACTCATCTTT.

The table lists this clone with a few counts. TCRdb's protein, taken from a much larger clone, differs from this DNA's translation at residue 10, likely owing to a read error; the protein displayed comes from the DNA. The CDR3 sequence: CALGELPLGTYTDKLIF. The CDR3 DNA is TGTGCTCTTGGGGAACTACCCTTGGGGACGTACACCGATAAACTCATCTTT. The gene calls are TRDV1 and TRDJ1; possibly TRDD3 for D (5 bases). Germline values: CDR1 TSWWSYY, CDR2 QGS. The CDR3 covers 17 residues. Trimming cost V 0 bases and J 0 bases, with 14 bases left between them.

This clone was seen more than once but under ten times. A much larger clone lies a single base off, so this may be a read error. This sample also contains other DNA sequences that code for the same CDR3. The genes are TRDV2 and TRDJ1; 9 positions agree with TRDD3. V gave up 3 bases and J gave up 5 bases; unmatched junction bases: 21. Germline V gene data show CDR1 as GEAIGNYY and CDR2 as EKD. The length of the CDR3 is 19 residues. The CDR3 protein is CACDSLRTGGPTGTDKLIF. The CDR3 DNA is TGTGCCTGTGACTCCCTACGTACTGGGGGACCAACGGGCACTGATAAACTCATCTTT.

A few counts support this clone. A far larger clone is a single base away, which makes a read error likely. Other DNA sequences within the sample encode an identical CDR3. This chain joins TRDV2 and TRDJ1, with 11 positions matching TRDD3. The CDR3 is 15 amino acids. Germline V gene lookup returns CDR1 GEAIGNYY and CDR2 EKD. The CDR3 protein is CACDVLGDRTDKLIF. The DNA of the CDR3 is TGCGCCTGTGACGTACTGGGGGATAGGACCGATAAACTCATCTTT.

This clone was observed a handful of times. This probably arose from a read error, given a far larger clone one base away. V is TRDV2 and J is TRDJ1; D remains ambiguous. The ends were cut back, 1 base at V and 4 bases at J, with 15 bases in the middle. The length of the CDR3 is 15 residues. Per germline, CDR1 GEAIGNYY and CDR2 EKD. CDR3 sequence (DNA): TGTGCCTGTGACACGTTGTTAGAGCTTAACGATAAACTCATCTTT. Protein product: CACDTLLELNDKLIF.

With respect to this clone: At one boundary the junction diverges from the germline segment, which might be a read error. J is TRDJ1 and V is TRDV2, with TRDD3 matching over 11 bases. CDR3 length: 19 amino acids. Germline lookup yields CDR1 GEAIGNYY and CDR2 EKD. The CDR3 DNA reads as TGTGCCTGTAACACTGTGGGTACTGGGGGATATAAACACACCGATAAACTCATCTTT. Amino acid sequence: CACNTVGTGGYKHTDKLIF.

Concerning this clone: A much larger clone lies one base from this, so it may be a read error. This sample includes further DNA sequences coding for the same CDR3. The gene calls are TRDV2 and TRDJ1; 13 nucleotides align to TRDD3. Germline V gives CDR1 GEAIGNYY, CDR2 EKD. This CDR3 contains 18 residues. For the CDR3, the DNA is TGTGCCTGCGACACCGTCGGGACTGGGGGATACGCCCCCGATAAACTCATCTTT. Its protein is CACDTVGTGGYAPDKLIF.

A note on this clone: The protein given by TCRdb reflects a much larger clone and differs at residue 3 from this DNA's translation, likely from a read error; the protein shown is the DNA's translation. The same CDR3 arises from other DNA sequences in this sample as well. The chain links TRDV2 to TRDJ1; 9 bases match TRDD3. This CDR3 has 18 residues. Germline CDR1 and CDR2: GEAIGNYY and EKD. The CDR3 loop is CASDQLTGGLPDTDKLIF. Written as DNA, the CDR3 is TGTGCCAGTGACCAGTTAACTGGGGGACTCCCTGACACCGATAAACTCATCTTT.